Each of the 20 T cell receptor beta chains below was sequenced from the same sample in a study of T cell changes during pregnancy in multiple sclerosis. The protocol was immunoSEQ multiplex PCR, while the TCRdb copy is restricted to in-frame clones and leaves out a portion. The table records 66,000 or so clones, roughly 90% of them present only once. The sequencing used CD8+ T cells from peripheral blood mononuclear cells, collected before pregnancy. The receptors originated from a female donor with multiple sclerosis, enrolled in a pregnancy study.

The chain carries TRBV9 and TRBJ2-2; the D gene is possibly TRBD1 (5 bases). The ends were cut back, 0 bases at V and 3 bases at J, with 18 bases in the middle. The CDR3 contains 18 residues. Per the germline V gene, CDR1 is SGDLS and CDR2 is YYNGEE. The CDR3 nucleotides are TGTGCCAGCAGCGTAGTGCAGGGAAGGGTAGGAGACACCGGGGAGCTGTTTTTT. Its protein product is CASSVVQGRVGDTGELFF.

The V gene is TRBV13, the J gene TRBJ1-1; 8 nucleotides align to TRBD1. Germline assignment: CDR1 PRHDT and CDR2 FYEKMQ (reference sequence). This CDR3 has 14 residues. Germline trimming cut 3 bases from V and 3 bases from J; bases unmatched to any gene: 3. CDR3 in DNA: TGTGCCAGCAGCTTCGGACAGGGCTACACTGAAGCTTTCTTT. It translates to CASSFGQGYTEAFF. The full variable domain, with the rest looked up from reference TRBV13 and TRBJ1-1, is AAGVIQSPRHLIKEKRETATLKCYPIPRHDTVYWYQQGPGQDPQFLISFYEKMQSDKGSIPDRFSAQQFSDYHSELNMSSLELGDSALYFCASSFGQGYTEAFFGQGTRLTVV.

The CDR3 loop is CASSLETGGPKNEQFF. The DNA for the CDR3 is TGTGCCAGCAGCTTGGAGACAGGGGGCCCAAAGAATGAGCAGTTCTTC. The J gene is TRBJ2-1, the V gene TRBV5-8, with 10 bases matching TRBD1. The J segment lost 7 bases and the V segment lost 0 bases, leaving 7 bases of the junction unmatched. The CDR3 extends over 16 amino acids. Germline-derived CDR1 and CDR2 are SGHTS and YDEGEE.

J is TRBJ2-5 and V is TRBV11-2; perhaps TRBD2 as D (6 bases). V shed 4 bases and J shed 0 bases, with 12 bases lying between them. This CDR3 region has 15 residues. In germline, CDR1 is SGHAT, CDR2 FQNNGV. The CDR3: CASSSSSGYQETQYF. CDR3 nucleotides: TGTGCCAGCAGCTCTTCAAGCGGGTACCAAGAGACCCAGTACTTC. The full variable domain, its missing parts supplied by reference TRBV11-2 and TRBJ2-5, is EAGVAQSPRYKIIEKRQSVAFWCNPISGHATLYWYQQILGQGPKLLIQFQNNGVVDDSQLPKDRFSAERLKGVDSTLKIQPAKLEDSAVYLCASSSSSGYQETQYFGPGTRLLVL.

The V and J genes are TRBV2 and TRBJ2-1; 10 bases fit TRBD2. The CDR3 contains 16 residues. Germline lookup yields CDR1 SNHLY and CDR2 FYNNEI. After removal of 3 bases from V and 10 bases from J, the junction contained 12 bases not matched to a gene. DNA of the CDR3: TGTGCCAGCAGTGATAGGGTGCTAGCGGGGGCCTTCGAGCAGTTCTTC. Translated, it gives CASSDRVLAGAFEQFF.

This chain uses TRBV6-5 with TRBJ2-1; D gene uncertain. The CDR3 runs 12 residues. Germline CDR1 and CDR2: MNHEY and SVGAGI. Trimming cost V 6 bases and J 5 bases, with 8 bases left between them. CDR3: CASRAVDNEQFF. In DNA, the CDR3 is TGTGCCAGCAGGGCCGTTGACAATGAGCAGTTCTTC.

V gene TRBV5-5 combines with J gene TRBJ2-2; D call uncertain. V was cut by 0 bases and J by 6 bases, with 9 bases left in between. Per the germline V gene, CDR1 is SGHKS and CDR2 is YYEKEE (reference sequence). The CDR3 contains 14 residues. This CDR3 is CASSLGSSSGELFF. CDR3 nucleotide sequence: TGTGCCAGCAGCTTGGGGAGCAGTTCCGGGGAGCTGTTTTTT.

This clone was counted a single time. The chain combines TRBV11-2 with TRBJ2-7; D gene unclear. V lost 5 bases and J lost 7, with 12 bases in between. Germline V gene sequence: CDR1 SGHAT, CDR2 FQNNGV. The CDR3 has 12 residues. Written as DNA, the CDR3 is TGTGCCAGCAGCCATAGTATCCGAGAGCAGTACTTC. Protein product: CASSHSIREQYF.

The chain recombines TRBV6-4 with TRBJ2-1, with D perhaps TRBD2 (6 bases). Trimming stripped 3 bases from V and 8 bases from J, with 11 bases between. CDR1 MRHNA and CDR2 SNTAGT come from the germline V gene. The CDR3 runs to 13 residues. The CDR3 here is CASSDGEVDEQFF. Written as DNA, the CDR3 is TGTGCCAGCAGTGATGGGGAGGTCGATGAGCAGTTCTTC.

V usage is TRBV5-6 and J usage is TRBJ1-5, with D tentatively TRBD1 (5 bases). The CDR3 runs 14 residues. In germline, CDR1 is SGHDT, CDR2 YYEEEE. Trimming removed 6 bases from V and 2 bases from J, with 12 bases in between. CDR3 in DNA: TGTGCCAGCACCTGGGGGGGAGGCAATCAGCCCCAGCATTTT. Translation gives CASTWGGGNQPQHF.

The chain has TRBV19 and TRBJ2-7; TRBD2 is a possible D gene (6 bases). CDR3 size: 14 residues. Trimming stripped 5 bases from V and 0 bases from J, with 11 bases between. Germline CDR1 reads LNHDA; CDR2 reads SQIVND (reference sequence). The CDR3 here is CASSSYGSSYEQYF. DNA of the CDR3: TGTGCCAGTAGTTCATACGGGAGCTCCTACGAGCAGTACTTC. Full variable domain (outside the CDR3, taken from reference TRBV19 and TRBJ2-7): DGGITQSPKYLFRKEGQNVTLSCEQNLNHDAMYWYRQDPGQGLRLIYYSQIVNDFQKGDIAEGYSVSREKKESFPLTVTSAQKNPTAFYLCASSSYGSSYEQYFGPGTRLTVT.

The V and J genes are TRBV5-1 and TRBJ2-1, with no clear D. The germline CDR1 and CDR2 sequences are SGHRS and YFSETQ. CDR3 length equals 13 residues. V lost 0 bases to trimming and J lost 4 bases, with 5 bases between them. This chain's CDR3 is CASSLDGYNEQFF. The CDR3 region has the DNA TGCGCCAGCAGCTTGGACGGTTACAATGAGCAGTTCTTC.

This clone was observed a single time. Other DNA variants within this sample encode the same CDR3. V is TRBV5-1 and J is TRBJ1-4; D is uncertain. The CDR3 consists of 12 residues. Germline values: CDR1 SGHRS, CDR2 YFSETQ. The V end lost 0 bases, the J end lost 8 bases, and 5 bases lay between the germline ends. The CDR3 here is CASSLDREKLFF. The CDR3 DNA sequence: TGCGCCAGCAGCTTGGATCGGGAAAAACTGTTTTTT. Supplemented by reference TRBV5-1 and TRBJ1-4, the full variable domain reads KAGVTQTPRYLIKTRGQQVTLSCSPISGHRSVSWYQQTPGQGLQFLFEYFSETQRNKGNFPGRFSGRQFSNSRSEMNVSTLELGDSALYLCASSLDREKLFFGSGTQLSVL.

The chain recombines TRBV5-6 with TRBJ2-5; D is perhaps TRBD1 (6 bases). In germline, CDR1 is SGHDT, CDR2 YYEEEE. This CDR3 is 15 amino acids long. V dropped 4 bases and J dropped 7 bases, with 20 bases sitting between them. In DNA form, the CDR3 reads TGTGCCAGCAGCCCCGGACAGACAGCCCGCGGGACCCAGTACTTC. It encodes CASSPGQTARGTQYF.

The chain uses TRBV6-5 and TRBJ1-2; 7 nucleotides align to TRBD1. The CDR3 extends over 14 amino acids. CDR1 MNHEY and CDR2 SVGAGI come from the germline V gene. V shed 3 bases and J 3 bases; nucleotides not matched to a gene: 4. CDR3 nucleotides: TGTGCCAGCAGTTATGGACAGGTGGACTATGGCTACACCTTC. As protein: CASSYGQVDYGYTF.

In its sample, this clone was seen once. V gene TRBV7-9 combines with J gene TRBJ2-2, with 8 positions matching TRBD1. CDR1 is SEHNR, CDR2 FQNEAQ, per germline (reference sequence). CDR3 length equals 15 residues. The V gene end was trimmed by 1 base and the J gene end by 10 bases; junction bases not matched to a gene: 8. In nucleotides, the CDR3 is TGTGCCAGCAGCTTAGGGCAGAGCAGGGGGCTGGAGCTGTTTTTT. Protein sequence: CASSLGQSRGLELFF.

The J gene is TRBJ1-2, the V gene TRBV9; weak D call: TRBD1 (5 bases). Looked up from germline, CDR1 is SGDLS and CDR2 is YYNGEE. The V end lost 0 bases, the J end lost 8 bases, and 14 bases lay between the germline ends. The CDR3 has 14 amino acids. CDR3 sequence reads: CASSVALGGWGYTF. For the CDR3, the DNA is TGTGCCAGCAGCGTAGCCCTCGGGGGTTGGGGCTACACCTTC.

This sequence joins TRBV7-9 and TRBJ1-6; 11 nucleotides align to TRBD1. Trimming took 3 bases from V and 4 from J; bases not matched to a gene: 8. CDR1 is SEHNR and CDR2 is FQNEAQ in the germline V gene (reference sequence). There are 18 residues in the CDR3. The chain's CDR3 is CASSLRPGQGGYNSPLHF. The CDR3 DNA reads as TGTGCCAGCAGCTTGCGACCGGGACAGGGGGGGTATAATTCACCCCTCCACTTT.

The chain joins TRBV11-2 to TRBJ2-7; possible D gene TRBD1, 6 bases. The CDR3 totals 16 residues. With 0 bases removed from V and 2 bases from J, the gap between germline ends came to 14 bases. Germline CDR1 SGHAT, CDR2 FQNNGV. CDR3 amino acids: CASSLDLGQGTYEQYF. The DNA of the CDR3 is TGTGCCAGCAGCTTAGATCTGGGGCAGGGGACCTACGAGCAGTACTTC. The complete variable domain, with remaining parts taken from reference TRBV11-2 and TRBJ2-7, reads EAGVAQSPRYKIIEKRQSVAFWCNPISGHATLYWYQQILGQGPKLLIQFQNNGVVDDSQLPKDRFSAERLKGVDSTLKIQPAKLEDSAVYLCASSLDLGQGTYEQYFGPGTRLTVT.

The gene calls are TRBV5-5 and TRBJ2-7, with D uncertain. Trimming removed 4 bases at V and 6 bases at J, with 17 bases between. Germline CDR1 and CDR2: SGHKS and YYEKEE (reference sequence). CDR3 size: 14 residues. The CDR3 sequence is CASSILSPPVEQYF. The CDR3 coding sequence is TGTGCCAGCAGCATTTTATCCCCTCCTGTCGAGCAGTACTTC.